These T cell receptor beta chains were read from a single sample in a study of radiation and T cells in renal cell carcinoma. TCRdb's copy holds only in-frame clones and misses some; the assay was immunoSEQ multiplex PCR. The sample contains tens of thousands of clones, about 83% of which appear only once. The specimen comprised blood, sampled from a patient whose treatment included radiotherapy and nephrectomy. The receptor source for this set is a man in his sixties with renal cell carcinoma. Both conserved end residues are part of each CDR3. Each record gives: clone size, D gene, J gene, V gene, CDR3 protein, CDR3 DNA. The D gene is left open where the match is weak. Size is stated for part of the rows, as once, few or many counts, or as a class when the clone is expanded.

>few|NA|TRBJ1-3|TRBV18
CASSEQSGSGNTIYF
TGTGCCAGCTCAGAACAGAGTGGTTCTGGAAACACCATATATTTT
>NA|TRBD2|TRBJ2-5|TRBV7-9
CASSLAEDSGGTKTQYF
TGTGCCAGCAGCTTAGCGGAGGATAGCGGGGGAACGAAGACCCAGTACTTC
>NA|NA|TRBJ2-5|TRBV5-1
CASRLGLGEETQYF
TGCGCCAGCAGGTTGGGTTTGGGGGAAGAGACCCAGTACTTC
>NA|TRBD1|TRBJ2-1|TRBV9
CASSVAPAGGEGNEQFF
TGTGCCAGCAGCGTAGCACCCGCAGGGGGAGAAGGGAATGAGCAGTTCTTC
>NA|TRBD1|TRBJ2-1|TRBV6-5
CASWDSDYNEQFF
TGTGCCAGCTGGGACAGTGACTACAATGAGCAGTTCTTC
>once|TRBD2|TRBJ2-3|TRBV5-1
CASSRGTSGGILADTQYF
TGCGCCAGCAGCCGAGGGACTAGCGGGGGGATATTAGCAGATACGCAGTATTTT
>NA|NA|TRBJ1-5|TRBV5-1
CASSLAGLQNQPQHF
TGCGCCAGCAGCTTGGCCGGACTGCAGAATCAGCCCCAGCATTTT
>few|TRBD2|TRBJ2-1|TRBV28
CASSWIGRAGNEQFF
TGTGCCAGCAGTTGGATCGGGAGGGCAGGCAATGAGCAGTTCTTC
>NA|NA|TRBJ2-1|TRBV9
CASSVAPTGPNEQFF
TGTGCCAGCAGCGTAGCCCCCACGGGCCCCAATGAGCAGTTCTTC
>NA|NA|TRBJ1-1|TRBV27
CASSLSGPDTEAFF
TGTGCCAGCAGTTTATCGGGGCCAGACACTGAAGCTTTCTTT
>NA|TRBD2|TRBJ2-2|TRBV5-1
CASSLDGTSGSETGELFF
TGCGCCAGCAGCTTAGATGGTACTAGCGGGAGTGAGACCGGGGAGCTGTTTTTT
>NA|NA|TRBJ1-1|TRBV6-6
CASSYSRQNTEAFF
TGTGCCAGCAGTTACTCAAGGCAGAACACTGAAGCTTTCTTT
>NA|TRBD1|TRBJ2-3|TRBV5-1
CASSLAGTASTDTQYF
TGCGCCAGCAGCTTGGCGGGGACAGCTAGCACAGATACGCAGTATTTT
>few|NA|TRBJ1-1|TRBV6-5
CASSYSQGSEAFF
TGTGCCAGCAGTTACTCACAGGGCAGTGAAGCTTTCTTT
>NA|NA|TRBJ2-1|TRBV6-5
CASSGRYNEQFF
TGTGCCAGCAGCGGGCGTTACAATGAGCAGTTCTTC
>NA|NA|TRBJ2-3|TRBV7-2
CASSLARYSDTQYF
TGTGCCAGCAGCTTAGCCAGGTACTCCGATACGCAGTATTTT
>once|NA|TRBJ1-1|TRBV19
CASSNSRETEAFF
TGTGCCAGTAGTAACTCGCGGGAAACTGAAGCTTTCTTT
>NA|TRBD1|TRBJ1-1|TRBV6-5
CASRKQGENTEAFF
TGTGCCAGCAGAAAACAGGGGGAGAACACTGAAGCTTTCTTT
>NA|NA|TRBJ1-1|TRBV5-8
CASSSPPEDTNTEAFF
TGTGCCAGCAGCTCCCCCCCAGAAGATACGAACACTGAAGCTTTCTTT
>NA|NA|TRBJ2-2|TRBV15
CATSRDEAVRWTGELFF
TGTGCCACCAGCAGAGATGAAGCCGTTAGGTGGACCGGGGAGCTGTTTTTT
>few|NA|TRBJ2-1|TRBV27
CASRVQARNEQFF
TGTGCCAGCAGGGTACAAGCCCGGAATGAGCAGTTCTTC
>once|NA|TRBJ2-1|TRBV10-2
CAISPVSSYNEQFF
TGCGCCATCAGCCCGGTTAGCTCCTACAATGAGCAGTTCTTC
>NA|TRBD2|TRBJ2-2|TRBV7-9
CAAGASGNTGELFF
TGTGCCGCCGGGGCTAGCGGCAACACCGGGGAGCTGTTTTTT
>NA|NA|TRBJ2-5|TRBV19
CASSPTGRETQYF
TGTGCCAGTAGCCCTACAGGGAGAGAGACCCAGTACTTC
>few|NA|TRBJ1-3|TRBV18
CASSLGPGVNTIYF
TGTGCCAGCTCCCTTGGACCGGGGGTCAACACCATATATTTT
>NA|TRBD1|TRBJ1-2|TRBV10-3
CAISETGGPYGYTF
TGTGCCATCAGTGAAACAGGGGGCCCCTATGGCTACACCTTC
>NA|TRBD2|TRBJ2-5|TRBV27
CASSVTGLAVPETQYF
TGTGCCAGCAGTGTCACGGGACTAGCGGTCCCAGAGACCCAGTACTTC
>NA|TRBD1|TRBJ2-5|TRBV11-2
CASSPTGQGYETQYF
TGTGCCAGCAGCCCCACCGGACAGGGGTACGAGACCCAGTACTTC
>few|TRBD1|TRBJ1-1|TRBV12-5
CASGPTGWTEAFF
TGTGCTAGTGGTCCGACAGGGTGGACTGAAGCTTTCTTT
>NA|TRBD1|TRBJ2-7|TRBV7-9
CASSLTGQRNEQYF
TGTGCCAGCAGCTTAACGGGACAGAGGAACGAGCAGTACTTC
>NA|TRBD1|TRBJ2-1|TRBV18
CASSPGQVSNEQFF
TGTGCCAGCTCACCCGGACAGGTTTCTAATGAGCAGTTCTTC
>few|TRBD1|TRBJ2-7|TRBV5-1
CASSLVPGGYEQYF
TGCGCCAGCAGCTTGGTCCCAGGGGGCTACGAGCAGTACTTC